These T cell receptor beta chains were read from a single sample in a study of response to subunit inactivated influenza vaccine. From the RT-PCR reads, TCRdb called clonotypes with MiXCR, one entry per CDR3 protein. Of hundreds of thousands of distinct CDR3 sequences in the sample, about 7.6% were seen once. The material was PBMCs from blood, obtained around 25 months after vaccination. All receptors derive from a man aged 45 to 75 who received an inactivated influenza vaccine. Both conserved end residues are part of each CDR3. Fields, in order: J gene, V gene, clone size, D gene, CDR3 protein, CDR3 DNA. A D gene is named only where the DNA matches it firmly. Clone size is not always given. Where it is, it says once, few, many or a class for expanded clones.

TRBJ2-2,TRBV12-3/TRBV12-4,few,NA,CASSSQQGTGELFF,TGTGCCAGCAGTTCGCAACAGGGAACCGGGGAGCTGTTTTTT
TRBJ2-2,TRBV9,few,TRBD1,CASSVGAQGSGELFF,TGTGCCAGCAGCGTAGGGGCACAGGGGAGCGGGGAGCTGTTTTTT
TRBJ2-4,TRBV5-4,NA,NA,CASSQPPWDIQYF,TGTGCCAGCAGCCAACCGCCTTGGGACATTCAGTACTTC
TRBJ1-5,TRBV4-2,few,NA,CASSRPRRGVDDQPQHF,TGTGCCAGCAGCCGCCCCCGTCGGGGGGTAGACGATCAGCCCCAGCATTTT
TRBJ1-1,TRBV7-9,NA,NA,CASSLYGGNTEAFF,TGTGCCAGCAGCTTATACGGCGGGAACACTGAAGCTTTCTTT
TRBJ2-1,TRBV20-1,few,NA,CSAPPGRGYNEQFF,TGCAGTGCTCCGCCAGGGCGGGGCTACAATGAGCAGTTCTTC
TRBJ2-1,TRBV7-8,NA,TRBD2,CASSLSSSGGALAYNEQFF,TGTGCCAGCAGCTTATCTTCAAGCGGGGGGGCTTTGGCCTACAATGAGCAGTTCTTC
TRBJ2-7,TRBV6-1,few,TRBD2,CASSTPGLAGAEQYF,TGTGCCAGCAGTACGCCGGGACTAGCGGGAGCCGAGCAGTACTTC
TRBJ1-4,TRBV9,NA,TRBD1,CASSARQGIGEKLFF,TGTGCCAGCAGCGCCCGACAGGGGATCGGTGAAAAACTGTTTTTT
TRBJ2-3,TRBV6-5,NA,NA,CASSLMSRGATDTQYF,TGTGCCAGCAGTTTGATGTCGCGGGGAGCCACAGATACGCAGTATTTT
TRBJ1-2,TRBV24-1,many,NA,CATSPSGTNYGYTF,TGTGCCACCAGTCCCTCGGGTACTAACTATGGCTACACCTTC
TRBJ2-1,TRBV24-1,few,NA,CATNRGIENEQFF,TGTGCCACCAATAGGGGGATAGAGAATGAGCAGTTCTTC
TRBJ2-7,TRBV10-3,NA,NA,CAISDPGETYEQYF,TGTGCCATCAGTGACCCTGGGGAAACCTACGAGCAGTACTTC
TRBJ2-2,TRBV20-1,NA,TRBD1,CSAWDRDLPHTGELFF,TGCAGTGCTTGGGACAGGGATCTACCACACACCGGGGAGCTGTTTTTT
TRBJ1-4,TRBV20-1,NA,NA,CSAIIRQGREKLFF,TGCAGTGCTATTATCCGGCAGGGCAGAGAAAAACTGTTTTTT
TRBJ1-6,TRBV28,NA,NA,CASSLTTDDNSPLHF,TGTGCCAGCAGTTTAACTACTGACGATAATTCACCCCTCCACTTT
TRBJ2-5,TRBV20-1,few,TRBD2,CSARDSGEGSRETQYF,TGCAGTGCTAGAGATAGCGGGGAGGGCAGCAGGGAGACCCAGTACTTC
TRBJ2-5,TRBV20-1,NA,NA,CSARAPTGGGETQYF,TGCAGTGCTAGAGCTCCAACAGGGGGAGGGGAGACCCAGTACTTC
TRBJ2-5,TRBV20-1,few,TRBD1,CSAESRGIQETQYF,TGCAGTGCCGAGAGCAGGGGGATCCAAGAGACCCAGTACTTC
TRBJ2-3,TRBV7-2,few,TRBD2,CASSPSGAASTDTQYF,TGTGCCAGCAGCCCCAGCGGGGCCGCTAGCACAGATACGCAGTATTTT
TRBJ2-3,TRBV7-2,many,NA,CASSLLGPDTQYF,TGTGCCAGCAGCTTACTGGGACCTGATACGCAGTATTTT
TRBJ2-1,TRBV10-3,many,NA,CAISESQARSNEQFF,TGTGCCATCAGTGAATCCCAGGCCAGGTCCAATGAGCAGTTCTTC
TRBJ1-1,TRBV25-1,few,NA,CASSAQHTNTEAFF,TGTGCCAGCAGTGCCCAACATACCAACACTGAAGCTTTCTTT
TRBJ2-1,TRBV20-1,NA,NA,CSARGQTAARRHSYNEQFF,TGCAGTGCTAGGGGCCAGACTGCGGCAAGAAGACACTCCTACAATGAGCAGTTCTTC
TRBJ2-1,TRBV7-2,few,NA,CASSLVSGGGTYNEQFF,TGTGCCAGCAGCTTAGTCTCAGGTGGGGGCACATACAATGAGCAGTTCTTC
TRBJ2-3,TRBV10-3,few,TRBD2,CAITGVAGGHQDTQYF,TGTGCCATCACGGGGGTAGCGGGGGGGCATCAAGATACGCAGTATTTT
TRBJ1-2,TRBV12-3/TRBV12-4,NA,NA,CASSLGGNDYGYTF,TGTGCCAGCAGTTTGGGGGGGAATGACTATGGCTACACCTTC
TRBJ2-7,TRBV5-1,many,NA,CASSNRDKTYEQYF,TGCGCCAGCAGCAACCGGGACAAGACCTACGAGCAGTACTTC
TRBJ2-5,TRBV7-8,many,TRBD2,CASRVGRGGRQETQYF,TGTGCCAGCAGGGTAGGGCGGGGGGGCCGGCAAGAGACCCAGTACTTC
TRBJ2-5,TRBV5-6,many,NA,CASSNGGQETQYF,TGTGCCAGCAGCAATGGGGGTCAAGAGACCCAGTACTTC
TRBJ1-1,TRBV12-3/TRBV12-4,many,NA,CASSKGRPNTEAFF,TGTGCCAGCAGTAAAGGACGGCCGAACACTGAAGCTTTCTTT
TRBJ2-7,TRBV4-3,many,NA,CASSQQLVSYEQYF,TGCGCCAGCAGCCAACAGCTGGTGTCCTACGAGCAGTACTTC
TRBJ2-1,TRBV7-9,many,NA,CASRFLTDTSYNEQFF,TGTGCCAGCAGATTCTTGACGGACACTTCCTACAATGAGCAGTTCTTC
TRBJ2-1,TRBV10-3,many,TRBD2,CAISVEGGPSEQFF,TGTGCCATCAGTGTAGAGGGAGGGCCAAGTGAGCAGTTCTTC
TRBJ2-5,TRBV4-2,many,NA,CASSQDFRRQETQYF,TGTGCCAGCAGCCAAGATTTTCGCAGACAAGAGACCCAGTACTTC
TRBJ2-1,TRBV5-1,many,TRBD2,CASSQGLAGGFYNEQFF,TGCGCCAGCAGCCAGGGCCTAGCGGGGGGGTTTTACAATGAGCAGTTCTTC
TRBJ2-5,TRBV7-8,NA,TRBD2,CASSFMAGGETQYF,TGTGCCAGCAGCTTCATGGCCGGGGGGGAGACCCAGTACTTC
TRBJ2-3,TRBV15,many,NA,CATSRAGAGVVTDTQYF,TGTGCCACCAGCAGAGCGGGTGCCGGAGTAGTCACAGATACGCAGTATTTT
TRBJ2-1,TRBV6-2/TRBV6-3,few,TRBD2,CASTDLAGVYNEQFF,TGTGCCAGCACCGACCTAGCGGGGGTTTACAATGAGCAGTTCTTC
TRBJ2-1,TRBV20-1,many,TRBD2,CSAGTSERSSYNEQFF,TGCAGTGCTGGGACTAGCGAGCGAAGCTCCTACAATGAGCAGTTCTTC
TRBJ2-5,TRBV25-1,few,TRBD2,CASSESGREAETQYF,TGTGCCAGCAGTGAATCCGGTCGGGAGGCGGAGACCCAGTACTTC
TRBJ2-3,TRBV5-1,NA,NA,CASSSDSYTDTQYF,TGCGCCAGCAGCTCGGACAGTTACACAGATACGCAGTATTTT
TRBJ2-7,TRBV20-1,many,TRBD1,CSASAGGSYEQYF,TGCAGTGCTAGTGCAGGGGGCTCCTACGAGCAGTACTTC
TRBJ2-5,TRBV7-2,few,NA,CASSKGPLAQETQYF,TGTGCCAGCAGCAAGGGACCGTTAGCTCAAGAGACCCAGTACTTC
TRBJ1-4,TRBV5-1,many,TRBD1,CASSSGQGIGNEKLFF,TGCGCCAGCAGCTCCGGACAGGGGATTGGTAATGAAAAACTGTTTTTT
TRBJ1-2,TRBV7-2,few,NA,CASSLDRIGGYTF,TGTGCCAGCAGCCTCGACAGGATCGGTGGCTACACCTTC
TRBJ2-2,TRBV5-6,many,TRBD2,CASSTPSGANTGELFF,TGTGCCAGCAGCACCCCTAGCGGGGCCAACACCGGGGAGCTGTTTTTT
TRBJ2-5,TRBV5-1,NA,TRBD1,CASSFAGGEETQYF,TGCGCCAGCAGCTTCGCAGGGGGCGAAGAGACCCAGTACTTC
TRBJ1-4,TRBV28,few,NA,CASMGDEKLFF,TGTGCCAGCATGGGGGATGAAAAACTGTTTTTT
TRBJ2-5,TRBV12-3/TRBV12-4,many,NA,CASSLAAGVQETQYF,TGTGCCAGCAGTTTAGCGGCAGGGGTCCAAGAGACCCAGTACTTC
TRBJ2-5,TRBV20-1,NA,TRBD1,CSASRAQGVETQYF,TGCAGTGCTAGTAGGGCCCAGGGGGTAGAGACCCAGTACTTC
TRBJ1-1,TRBV7-9,NA,NA,CASIVDTEAFF,TGTGCCAGCATCGTCGACACTGAAGCTTTCTTT
TRBJ1-1,TRBV20-1,few,NA,CSATTKGGTEAFF,TGCAGTGCTACAACGAAGGGGGGGACTGAAGCTTTCTTT